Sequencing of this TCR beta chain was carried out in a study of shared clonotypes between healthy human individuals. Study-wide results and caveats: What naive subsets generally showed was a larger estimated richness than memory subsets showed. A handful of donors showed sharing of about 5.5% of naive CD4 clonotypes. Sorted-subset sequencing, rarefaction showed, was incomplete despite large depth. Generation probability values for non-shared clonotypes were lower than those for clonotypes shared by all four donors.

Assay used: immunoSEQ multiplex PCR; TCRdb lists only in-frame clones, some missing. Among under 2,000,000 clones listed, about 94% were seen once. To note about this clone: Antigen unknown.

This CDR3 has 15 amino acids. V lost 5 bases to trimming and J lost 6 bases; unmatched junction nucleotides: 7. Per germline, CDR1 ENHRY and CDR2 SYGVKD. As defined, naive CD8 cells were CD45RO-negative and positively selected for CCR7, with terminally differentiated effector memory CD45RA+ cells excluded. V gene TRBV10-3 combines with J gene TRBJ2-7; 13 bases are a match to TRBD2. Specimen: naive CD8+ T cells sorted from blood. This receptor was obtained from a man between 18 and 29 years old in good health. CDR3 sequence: CAISSGLAGTVEQYF. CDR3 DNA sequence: TGTGCCATCAGTTCGGGACTAGCGGGGACGGTCGAGCAGTACTTC.